This T cell receptor (beta chain) was retrieved from a study of T cells after yellow fever vaccination. TCRdb reanalysed the 5' RACE reads using MiXCR and keeps one entry per CDR3 protein. The repertoire includes about 340,000 distinct CDR3 sequences, approximately 4.2% of them detected once, and approximately 24% sits in the top ten. Trimming took off 3 bases at V and 7 bases at J, with 19 bases between the two ends. CDR3 length: 15 amino acids. In germline, CDR1 is ENHRY, CDR2 SYGVKD. The study, taken as a whole, reports: Primary-vaccination clones mostly resurfaced post-booster (96% CD4, roughly 90% CD8). Relatively few clonotypes were ones that appeared in both CD4 and CD8 compartments.

In this sample, this clonotype turned up many times. Its specificity is unknown. The J gene is TRBJ2-7, the V gene TRBV10-3; a weak D match, TRBD2 (6 bases). This clonotype originated in a man aged 18 to 29 who received the YFV17D yellow fever vaccine. This specimen was PBMCs, taken 5 days after the yellow fever booster vaccination. CDR3 in DNA: TGTGCCATCAGTGACACATGGGACTCCACGGGGGAGCAGTACTTC. Its protein is CAISDTWDSTGEQYF.